This T cell receptor (beta chain) was sequenced for a study of T cell changes during pregnancy in multiple sclerosis (dated by TCRdb to about 2019). Regarding the study in general: Changes in the T cell repertoire over the course of pregnancy were examined in this study in women with multiple sclerosis.

CDR1 and CDR2 were assigned from the germline V gene as SNHLY and FYNNEI. Germline trimming: 4 bases from V, 7 bases from J; junction bases outside gene matches: 4. Counted from cysteine to phenylalanine, this CDR3 has 13 amino acids. The retained sequence is limited to the CDR3, 39 bases, with the frame set at the first base. The library was generated by the immunoSEQ multiplex PCR assay. In TCRdb, the immuneACCESS table is reduced to in-frame sequences with V and J assigned. These tables do not hold every clone; where another copy was compared, an unresolved V gene accounts for under half, and the others remain unexplained. Counted in this sample were some 94,000 clones; around 90% of them appeared once. Less than 2% of the sample lies in the top ten. Notes on this clone: Its antigen has not been determined. Per-base quality was not reported, and no clone a single base away is much larger than it.

The sequence was collected from a female donor with multiple sclerosis, enrolled in a pregnancy study. Recombination joined TRBV2 with TRBJ2-1, with 7 middle bases fitting TRBD1. This specimen was peripheral blood, taken in the first trimester of pregnancy. The nucleotide sequence reads TGTGCCAGCAGTGCGAGACAGGGAAATGAGCAGTTCTTC. This translates into CASSARQGNEQFF.